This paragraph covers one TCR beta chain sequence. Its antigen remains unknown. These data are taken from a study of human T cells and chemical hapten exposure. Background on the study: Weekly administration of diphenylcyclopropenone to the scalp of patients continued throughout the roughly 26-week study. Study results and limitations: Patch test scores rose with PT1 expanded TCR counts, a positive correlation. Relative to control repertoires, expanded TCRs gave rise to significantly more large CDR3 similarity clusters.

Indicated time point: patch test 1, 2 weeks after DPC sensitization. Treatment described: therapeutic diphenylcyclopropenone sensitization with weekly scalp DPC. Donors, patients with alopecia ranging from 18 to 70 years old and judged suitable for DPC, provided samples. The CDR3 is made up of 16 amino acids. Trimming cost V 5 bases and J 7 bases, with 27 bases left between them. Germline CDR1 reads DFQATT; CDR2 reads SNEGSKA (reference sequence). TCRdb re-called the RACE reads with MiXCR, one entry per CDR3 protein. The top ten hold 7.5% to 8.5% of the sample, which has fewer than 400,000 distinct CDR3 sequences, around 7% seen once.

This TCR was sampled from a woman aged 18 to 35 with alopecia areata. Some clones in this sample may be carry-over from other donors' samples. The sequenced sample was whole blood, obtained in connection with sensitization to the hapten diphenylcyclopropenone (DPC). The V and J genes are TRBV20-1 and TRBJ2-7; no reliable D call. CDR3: CSAFKTGSPILYEQYF. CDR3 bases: TGCAGTGCTTTCAAGACCGGGTCCCCAATACTTTATGAGCAGTACTTC.